This T cell receptor (beta chain) was captured by sequencing in a study of neurological immune-mediated disorders. About the research overall: Among the 34 patients with multiple sclerosis, about 31 were relapsing-remitting, while 3 were secondary progressive.

Study-level findings and limits: When the repertoires were grouped phylogenetically, those of 18 of the 34 multiple sclerosis patients came together in a single cluster of related CDR3 sequences, which points to a possible repertoire-level signature. The multiple sclerosis repertoire cluster showed no association with any clinical or MRI feature. The authors stated that larger cohorts are needed.

This clonotype was detected many times. Its antigen is unknown. Synthesis of cDNA used 5'RACE (with 10-nucleotide random UMIs). TCRdb itself ran the 5' RACE reads through MiXCR, one entry per CDR3 protein. Of about 58,000 distinct CDR3 sequences in the sample, about 3.3% were seen once. V lost 1 base and J lost 7, with 14 bases in between. The CDR3 is 15 amino acids. Germline V lookup: CDR1 LNHNV, CDR2 YYDKDF (reference sequence). This TCR came from a woman aged 55-69 years with multiple sclerosis. The J gene is TRBJ2-1, the V gene TRBV15; the D gene could be TRBD1 or TRBD2 (5 bases each). Material: PBMCs. CDR3 nucleotides: TGTGCCACCAGCAGAGCGGGACCGGTCGGGAATGAGCAGTTCTTC. Translated, it gives CATSRAGPVGNEQFF.